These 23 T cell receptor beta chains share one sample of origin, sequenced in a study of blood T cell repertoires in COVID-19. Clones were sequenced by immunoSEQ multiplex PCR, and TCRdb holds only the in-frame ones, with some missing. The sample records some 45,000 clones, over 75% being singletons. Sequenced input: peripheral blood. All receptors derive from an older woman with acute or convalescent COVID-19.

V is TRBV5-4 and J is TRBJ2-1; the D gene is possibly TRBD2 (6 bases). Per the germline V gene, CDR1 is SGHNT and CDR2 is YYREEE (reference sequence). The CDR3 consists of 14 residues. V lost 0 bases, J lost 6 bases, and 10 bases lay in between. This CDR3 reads CASSLELGGNEQFF. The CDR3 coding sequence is TGTGCCAGCAGCTTGGAGCTGGGGGGCAATGAGCAGTTCTTC.

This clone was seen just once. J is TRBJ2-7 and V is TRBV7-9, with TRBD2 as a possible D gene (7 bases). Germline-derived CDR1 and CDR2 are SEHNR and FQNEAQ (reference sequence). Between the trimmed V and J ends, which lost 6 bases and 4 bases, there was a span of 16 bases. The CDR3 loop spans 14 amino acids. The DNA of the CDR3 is TGTGCCAGCAGACCAACGGGGGGCGAGTACGAGCAGTACTTC. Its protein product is CASRPTGGEYEQYF.

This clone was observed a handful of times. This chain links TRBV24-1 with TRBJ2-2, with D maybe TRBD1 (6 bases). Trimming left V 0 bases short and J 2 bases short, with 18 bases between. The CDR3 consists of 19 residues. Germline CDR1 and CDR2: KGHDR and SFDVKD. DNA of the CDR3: TGTGCCACCAGTGATTTGGGATCGGGACAAGGAGCTAACACCGGGGAGCTGTTTTTT. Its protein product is CATSDLGSGQGANTGELFF.

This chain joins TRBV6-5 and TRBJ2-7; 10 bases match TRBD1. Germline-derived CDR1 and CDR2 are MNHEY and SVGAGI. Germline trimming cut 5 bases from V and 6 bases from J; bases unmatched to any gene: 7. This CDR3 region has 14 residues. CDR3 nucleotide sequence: TGTGCCAGCAGTATAGGACAGGGGGGAGGCGAGCAGTACTTC. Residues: CASSIGQGGGEQYF.

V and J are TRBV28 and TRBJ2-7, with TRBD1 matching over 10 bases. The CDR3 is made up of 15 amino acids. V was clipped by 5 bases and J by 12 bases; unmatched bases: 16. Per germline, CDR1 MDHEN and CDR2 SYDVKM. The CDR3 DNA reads TGTGCCAGCAGTCACCCAGGGGACAGGGGCCCGAGGCCGTACTTC. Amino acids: CASSHPGDRGPRPYF.

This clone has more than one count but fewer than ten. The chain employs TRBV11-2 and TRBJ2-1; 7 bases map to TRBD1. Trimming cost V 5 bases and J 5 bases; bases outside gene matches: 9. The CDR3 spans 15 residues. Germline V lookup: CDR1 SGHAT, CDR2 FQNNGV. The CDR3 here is CASSPRQGQDNEQFF. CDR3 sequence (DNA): TGTGCCAGCAGCCCGCGACAGGGTCAGGACAATGAGCAGTTCTTC.

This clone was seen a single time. The CDR3 reads CATSPHSGVDTQYF. CDR3 nucleotide sequence: TGTGCCACCAGCCCACACTCGGGGGTGGATACGCAGTATTTT. The chain is built from TRBV15 and TRBJ2-3, with a possible D match to TRBD2 (6 bases). Trimming removed 5 bases at V and 6 bases at J, with 15 bases between. CDR1 and CDR2 (germline): LNHNV, YYDKDF (reference sequence). The CDR3 loop spans 14 amino acids.

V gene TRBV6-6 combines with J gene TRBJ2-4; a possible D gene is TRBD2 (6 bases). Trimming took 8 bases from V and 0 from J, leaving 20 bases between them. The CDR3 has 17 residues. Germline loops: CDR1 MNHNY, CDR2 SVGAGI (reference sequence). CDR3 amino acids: CASRQEASAKAKNIQYF. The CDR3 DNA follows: TGTGCCAGCCGTCAGGAGGCTAGCGCAAAAGCCAAAAACATTCAGTACTTC.

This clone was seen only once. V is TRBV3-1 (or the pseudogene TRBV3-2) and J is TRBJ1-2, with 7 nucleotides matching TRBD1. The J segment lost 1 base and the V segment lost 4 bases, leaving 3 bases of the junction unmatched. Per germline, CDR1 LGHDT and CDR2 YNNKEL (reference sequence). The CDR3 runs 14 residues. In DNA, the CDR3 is TGTGCCAGCAGCCCCGACAGGGATAACTATGGCTACACCTTC. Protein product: CASSPDRDNYGYTF.

This CDR3 is CASSWEQGNSPLHF. For the CDR3, the DNA is TGTGCCAGCAGCTGGGAACAGGGGAATTCACCCCTCCACTTT. The V gene is TRBV7-2, the J gene TRBJ1-6; 7 bases are shared with TRBD1. The trim removed 4 bases at V and 7 bases at J, leaving 4 bases unmatched. Looked up from germline, CDR1 is SGHTA and CDR2 is FQGNSA. This CDR3 comprises 14 residues.

DNA for the CDR3: TGTGCCAGTAGTATGGAGGGACTACGCTACAATGAGCAGTTCTTC. It encodes CASSMEGLRYNEQFF. V gene TRBV19 combines with J gene TRBJ2-1; 7 bases are shared with TRBD2. V was clipped by 3 bases and J by 3 bases; unmatched bases: 5. Germline CDR1 is LNHDA and CDR2 is SQIVND (reference sequence). The CDR3 loop spans 15 amino acids.

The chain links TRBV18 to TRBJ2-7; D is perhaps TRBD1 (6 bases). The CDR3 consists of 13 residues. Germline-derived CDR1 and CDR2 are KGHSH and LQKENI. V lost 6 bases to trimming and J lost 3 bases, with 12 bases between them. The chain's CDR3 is CASSRGTFYEQYF. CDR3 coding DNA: TGTGCCAGCTCGAGGGGGACGTTCTACGAGCAGTACTTC.

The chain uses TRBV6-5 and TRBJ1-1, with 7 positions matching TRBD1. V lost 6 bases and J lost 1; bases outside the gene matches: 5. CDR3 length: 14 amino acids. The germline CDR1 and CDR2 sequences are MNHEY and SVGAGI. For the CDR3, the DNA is TGTGCCAGCAGACGGGGACAGCAGAACACTGAAGCTTTCTTT. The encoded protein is CASRRGQQNTEAFF.

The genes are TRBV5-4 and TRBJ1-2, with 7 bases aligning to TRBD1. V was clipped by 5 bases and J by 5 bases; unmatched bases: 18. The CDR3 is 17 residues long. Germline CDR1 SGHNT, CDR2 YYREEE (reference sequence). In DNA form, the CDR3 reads TGTGCCAGCAGAGCTTCTGGGACGCGGGACAGCCTTTATGGCTACACCTTC. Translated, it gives CASRASGTRDSLYGYTF.

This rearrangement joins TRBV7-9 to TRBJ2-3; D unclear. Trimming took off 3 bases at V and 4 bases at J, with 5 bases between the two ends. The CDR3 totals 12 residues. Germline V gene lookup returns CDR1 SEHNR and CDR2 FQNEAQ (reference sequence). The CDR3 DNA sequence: TGTGCCAGCAGCTTGGGCCCAGATACGCAGTATTTT. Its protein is CASSLGPDTQYF.

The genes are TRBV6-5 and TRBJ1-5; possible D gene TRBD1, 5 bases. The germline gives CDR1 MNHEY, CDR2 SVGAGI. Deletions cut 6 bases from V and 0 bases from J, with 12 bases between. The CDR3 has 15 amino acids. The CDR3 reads CASSRQNLSNQPQHF. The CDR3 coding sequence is TGTGCCAGCAGCCGACAGAACCTTAGCAATCAGCCCCAGCATTTT.

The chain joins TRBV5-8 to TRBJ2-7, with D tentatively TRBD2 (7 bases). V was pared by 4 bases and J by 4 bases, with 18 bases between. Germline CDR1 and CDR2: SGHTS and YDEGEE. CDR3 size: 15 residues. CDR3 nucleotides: TGTGCCAGCAGCGCTGTTCCGGGGGGCGGGTACGAGCAGTACTTC. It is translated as CASSAVPGGGYEQYF. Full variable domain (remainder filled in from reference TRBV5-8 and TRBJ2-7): EAGVTQSPTHLIKTRGQQATLRCSPISGHTSVYWYQQALGLGLQFLLWYDEGEERNRGNFPPRFSGRQFPNYSSELNVNALELEDSALYLCASSAVPGGGYEQYFGPGTRLTVT.

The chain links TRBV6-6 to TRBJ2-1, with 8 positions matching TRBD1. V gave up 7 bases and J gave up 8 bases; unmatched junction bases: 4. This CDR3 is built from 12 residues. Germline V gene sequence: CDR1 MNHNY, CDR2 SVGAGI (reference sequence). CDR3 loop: CASTQTGDEQFF. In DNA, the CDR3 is TGTGCCAGCACCCAGACAGGGGATGAGCAGTTCTTC.

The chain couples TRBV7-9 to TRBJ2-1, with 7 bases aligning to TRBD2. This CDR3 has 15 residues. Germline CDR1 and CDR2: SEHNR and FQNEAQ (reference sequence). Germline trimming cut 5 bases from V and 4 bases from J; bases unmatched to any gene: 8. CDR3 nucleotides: TGTGCCAGCAGCCCCCCCAGCGGGGAGTACAATGAGCAGTTCTTC. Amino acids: CASSPPSGEYNEQFF.

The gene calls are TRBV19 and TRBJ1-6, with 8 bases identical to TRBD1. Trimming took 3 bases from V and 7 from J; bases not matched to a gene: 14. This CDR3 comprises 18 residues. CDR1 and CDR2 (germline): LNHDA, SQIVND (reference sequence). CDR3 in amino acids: CASSIDRGDRHLNSPLHF. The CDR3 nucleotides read TGTGCCAGTAGTATCGACAGGGGCGACCGGCATTTGAATTCACCCCTCCACTTT.

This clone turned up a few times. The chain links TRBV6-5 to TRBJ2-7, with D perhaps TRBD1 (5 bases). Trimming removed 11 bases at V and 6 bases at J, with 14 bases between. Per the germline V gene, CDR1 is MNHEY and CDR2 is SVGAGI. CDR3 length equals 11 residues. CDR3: CASLQVFEQYF. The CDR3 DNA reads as TGTGCCTCCTTACAGGTTTTCGAGCAGTACTTC.

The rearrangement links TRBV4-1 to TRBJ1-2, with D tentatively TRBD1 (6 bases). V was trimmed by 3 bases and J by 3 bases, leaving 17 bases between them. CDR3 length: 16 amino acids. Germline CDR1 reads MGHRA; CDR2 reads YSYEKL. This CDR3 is CASSHPGHQGDYGYTF. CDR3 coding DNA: TGCGCCAGCAGCCACCCGGGACACCAAGGAGACTATGGCTACACCTTC.

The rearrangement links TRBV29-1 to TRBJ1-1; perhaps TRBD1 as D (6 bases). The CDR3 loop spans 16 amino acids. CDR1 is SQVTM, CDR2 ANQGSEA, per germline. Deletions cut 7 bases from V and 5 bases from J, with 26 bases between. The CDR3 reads CSAYRYVGHRGTEAFF. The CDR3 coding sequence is TGCAGCGCTTATAGGTACGTGGGACACCGTGGAACTGAAGCTTTCTTT. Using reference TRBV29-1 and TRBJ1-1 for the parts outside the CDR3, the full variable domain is SAVISQKPSRDICQRGTSLTIQCQVDSQVTMMFWYRQQPGQSLTLIATANQGSEATYESGFVIDKFPISRPNLTFSTLTVSNMSPEDSSIYLCSAYRYVGHRGTEAFFGQGTRLTVV.